This T cell receptor beta chain was documented in a study of shared clonotypes between healthy human individuals. Study results and caveats: Estimated richness values were generally larger in naive subsets than in memory subsets. In several donors, approximately 5% of naive CD4 clonotypes appeared in common.

With respect to this clone: The antigen remains unidentified.

CDR3 length equals 14 residues. The V end lost 10 bases, the J end lost 8 bases, and 21 bases lay between the germline ends. Per germline, CDR1 LNHDA and CDR2 SQIVND (reference sequence). CD45RO-negative CD8 cells positively selected for CCR7 made up the naive population, which excluded terminally differentiated effector memory CD45RA+ cells. Assay used: immunoSEQ multiplex PCR; TCRdb lists only in-frame clones, some missing. The sample holds approximately 1.9 million clones; about 94% are singletons and the top ten take around 1.8%. This clonotype originated in a man between 18 and 35 years old in good health. Some clones in this sample may be carry-over from other donors' samples. The chain is built from TRBV19 and TRBJ2-1, with D tentatively TRBD2 (7 bases). The sequenced material came from naive CD8+ T cells from PBMCs. The CDR3 coding sequence is TGTGCCACTAGGGGGAGGGGTCGGTATGATGAGCAGTTCTTC. Amino acids: CATRGRGRYDEQFF.